Below are 18 T cell receptor beta chains sequenced from a single sample in a study of T cells in Graves' hyperthyroidism and ophthalmopathy. It was RNA transcripts that yielded the amplified TCR beta CDR3 regions. A set of HTBI primers served as the primers for a first-round RT-PCR of the TCR CDR3. MiXCR, applied by TCRdb to the multiplex PCR reads, yields one record per CDR3 protein. The sample lists about 840,000 distinct CDR3 sequences; about 38% were seen once. Source material: blood. All receptors come from a man between 18 and 29 years old with Graves' hyperthyroidism.

This sequence joins TRBV6-5 and TRBJ2-7; weak D call: TRBD2 (6 bases). V was trimmed by 0 bases and J by 1 base, leaving 10 bases between them. The CDR3 is made up of 15 amino acids. CDR1 is MNHEY, CDR2 SVGAGI, per germline. The CDR3 reads CASSYSAGQSYEQYF. The CDR3 DNA is TGTGCCAGCAGTTACTCTGCGGGGCAGTCCTACGAGCAGTACTTC.

In regard to this clonotype: A much larger clone differs from this one at a single base, so this may be a read error. The V gene is TRBV9, the J gene TRBJ1-5; weak D call: TRBD1 (5 bases). CDR1 is SGDLS, CDR2 YYNGEE, per germline. This CDR3 is built from 13 residues. The V gene lost 4 bases and the J gene lost 6 bases, with 11 bases spanning the gap. The chain's CDR3 is CASSQDSPQPQHF. CDR3 nucleotides: TGTGCCAGCAGCCAAGACAGCCCTCAGCCCCAGCATTTT.

This clonotype was found many times. This chain links TRBV10-3 with TRBJ1-1, with D perhaps matching TRBD1 (5 bases). The V gene lost 0 bases and the J gene lost 5 bases, with 13 bases spanning the gap. The CDR3 is 15 residues long. The germline gives CDR1 ENHRY, CDR2 SYGVKD. The CDR3 loop is CAISESKVRQTEAFF. The CDR3 DNA reads TGTGCCATCAGTGAGTCGAAAGTTCGACAGACTGAAGCTTTCTTT.

The rearrangement joins TRBV3-1 to TRBJ2-7; 8 bases are a match to TRBD1. CDR3 size: 15 residues. The trim removed 0 bases at V and 6 bases at J, leaving 7 bases unmatched. Per germline, CDR1 LGHDT and CDR2 YNNKEL (reference sequence). The chain's CDR3 is CASSQDRTGHGEQYF. CDR3 in DNA: TGTGCCAGCAGCCAAGACCGGACAGGGCACGGCGAGCAGTACTTC.

In the case of this clonotype: A much larger clone is a single base away; this may be a read error. J is TRBJ1-1 and V is TRBV11-1; D not certain. Germline CDR1 SGHAT, CDR2 FQDESV (reference sequence). The CDR3 consists of 15 residues. Trimming removed 5 bases at V and 4 bases at J, with 17 bases between. The CDR3, as DNA: TGTGCCAGCAGCGCTACTAGGGAATCGGGCACTGAAGCTTTCTTT. It specifies CASSATRESGTEAFF.

This chain links TRBV19 with TRBJ2-2, with D unclear. Germline CDR1 reads LNHDA; CDR2 reads SQIVND (reference sequence). The CDR3 consists of 15 residues. V lost 0 bases, J lost 5 bases, and 10 bases lay in between. The CDR3 here is CASSIEVSGTGELFF. CDR3 sequence (DNA): TGTGCCAGTAGTATAGAGGTCTCAGGAACCGGGGAGCTGTTTTTT.

The table lists this clonotype with many counts. CDR3 in amino acids: CSAKAGTLSSYEQYF. DNA of the CDR3: TGCAGTGCTAAAGCCGGGACACTAAGCTCCTACGAGCAGTACTTC. V is TRBV20-1 and J is TRBJ2-7, with D tentatively TRBD1 (6 bases). The V end was cut by 4 bases, the J end by 0 bases, with 16 bases between. The CDR3 is made up of 15 amino acids. Germline V gene data show CDR1 as DFQATT and CDR2 as SNEGSKA (reference sequence).

This clonotype was observed a few times. The chain links TRBV6-5 to TRBJ1-1, with TRBD1 identical over 7 bases. The V segment lost 5 bases and the J segment 5 bases; nucleotides outside the gene matches: 11. Germline CDR1 is MNHEY and CDR2 is SVGAGI. CDR3 length equals 15 residues. The CDR3 is CASSRDREKDTEAFF. The CDR3, as DNA: TGTGCCAGCAGTCGTGACAGGGAGAAGGATACTGAAGCTTTCTTT.

With respect to this clonotype: One junction end does not reproduce the germline sequence, and a read error may be involved. The chain has TRBV6-5 and TRBJ2-7; D is unclear. Germline-derived CDR1 and CDR2 are MNHEY and SVGAGI. There are 13 residues in the CDR3. As DNA, the CDR3 is TGTGCCAGCGCCTACGGGCTGACCTACAAGCAGTACTTC. Amino acids: CASAYGLTYKQYF.

There are many counts of this clonotype. The CDR3 DNA is TGTGCCAGCAGTTTAGGGCAGAGCAATCAGCCCCAGCATTTT. Residues: CASSLGQSNQPQHF. This rearrangement joins TRBV5-6 to TRBJ1-5; no firm D call. The CDR3 length is 14 residues. Trimming pared 5 bases from V and 1 base from J, leaving 10 bases between. The germline gives CDR1 SGHDT, CDR2 YYEEEE.

This clonotype occurred a few times. At one end, the junction sequence differs from germline, possibly due to a read error. The chain employs TRBV2 and TRBJ2-7; TRBD1 matches at 10 bases. CDR1 SNHLY and CDR2 FYNNEI come from the germline V gene. The CDR3 runs 15 residues. CDR3 protein: CASSEPGQGTYEQYF. The CDR3 DNA is TGCGCCAGCAGCGAGCCGGGACAGGGGACCTACGAGCAGTACTTC. Supplemented by reference TRBV2 and TRBJ2-7, the full variable domain reads EPEVTQTPSHQVTQMGQEVILRCVPISNHLYFYWYRQILGQKVEFLVSFYNNEISEKSEIFDDQFSVERPDGSNFTLKIRSTKLEDSAMYFCASSEPGQGTYEQYFGPGTRLTVT.

This clonotype has at least ten counts. The chain carries TRBV7-8 and TRBJ2-7; a weak D match, TRBD1 (6 bases). V was pared by 5 bases and J by 4 bases, with 18 bases between. This CDR3 has 15 residues. The germline gives CDR1 SGHVS, CDR2 FQNEAQ. The CDR3 loop is CASSPRRDKTYEQYF. The CDR3 region has the DNA TGTGCCAGCAGCCCCCGCCGGGACAAGACTTACGAGCAGTACTTC.

With respect to this clonotype: This may stem from a read error, because a much larger clone lies one nucleotide away. The chain recombines TRBV25-1 with TRBJ2-7; a possible D gene is TRBD1 (6 bases). Germline assignment: CDR1 MGHDK and CDR2 SYGVNS. The ends were cut back, 5 bases at V and 0 bases at J, with 17 bases in the middle. The CDR3 sequence is 16 residues long. This chain's CDR3 is CASSPSPRGSSYEQYF. CDR3 nucleotide sequence: TGTGCCAGCAGTCCCTCTCCGAGGGGGAGCTCCTACGAGCAGTACTTC.

J is TRBJ2-3 and V is TRBV24-1; the D gene could be TRBD1 or TRBD2 (6 bases each). The CDR3 runs 16 residues. Trimming shortened V by 10 bases and J by 3 bases, and 22 bases separated the two germline ends. Germline V lookup: CDR1 KGHDR, CDR2 SFDVKD. CDR3 DNA sequence: TGTGCCACGGCGGGGTTGGATACAGGGATAACAGATACGCAGTATTTT. It codes for CATAGLDTGITDTQYF.

This clonotype showed up just a few times. The chain has TRBV20-1 and TRBJ1-3; TRBD1 agrees at 7 bases. The V gene end was trimmed by 3 bases and the J gene end by 7 bases; junction bases not matched to a gene: 6. This CDR3 is built from 13 residues. From germline, CDR1 is DFQATT and CDR2 SNEGSKA (reference sequence). This chain's CDR3 is CSARGQLMNTIYF. CDR3 DNA sequence: TGCAGTGCTAGGGGACAGCTAATGAACACCATATATTTT.

This clonotype has only a few counts. The chain has TRBV7-2 and TRBJ2-7; TRBD2 matches 14 bases. The ends lost 5 bases at V and 9 bases at J; junction bases unmatched: 12. CDR1 is SGHTA, CDR2 FQGNSA, per germline. The CDR3 consists of 16 residues. CDR3 protein: CASSLEGTSGRWGQYF. The CDR3 DNA sequence: TGTGCCAGCAGCCTCGAGGGGACTAGCGGGAGATGGGGGCAGTACTTC.

The sample holds many counts of this clonotype. V usage is TRBV9 and J usage is TRBJ1-5, with D uncertain. V was shortened by 3 bases and J by 4 bases, with 8 bases between the two germline ends. This CDR3 comprises 13 residues. Germline V lookup: CDR1 SGDLS, CDR2 YYNGEE. CDR3 DNA sequence: TGTGCCAGCAGCGCGAACATGAATCAGCCCCAGCATTTT. Its protein is CASSANMNQPQHF. Full variable domain (remainder filled in from reference TRBV9 and TRBJ1-5): DSGVTQTPKHLITATGQRVTLRCSPRSGDLSVYWYQQSLDQGLQFLIQYYNGEERAKGNILERFSAQQFPDLHSELNLSSLELGDSALYFCASSANMNQPQHFGDGTRLSIL.

To note about this clonotype: A much more abundant neighbour one base away suggests this may be a read error. The J gene is TRBJ1-1, the V gene TRBV24-1; 7 bases fit TRBD1. Germline V CDR1 and CDR2: KGHDR, SFDVKD. V was clipped by 7 bases and J by 4 bases; unmatched bases: 11. CDR3 size: 15 residues. The CDR3 region has the DNA TGTGCCACCAGGACCCAAGGGGGCATCGGCACTGAAGCTTTCTTT. The encoded protein is CATRTQGGIGTEAFF.